Listed below are T cell receptor beta chains from one sample, sequenced in a study of identical twins. TCRdb re-derived calls from the 5' RACE reads in MiXCR, one entry per CDR3 protein. The data show about 190,000 distinct CDR3 sequences, about a sixth seen once. The data also belong to a second study, concerning T cells expressing NK-cell markers.

What was sequenced was CD8+ T cells sorted from blood. These TCRs come from a young woman in good health. The CDR3 runs from the conserved cysteine through the conserved F or W. A D gene is named only where the DNA matches it firmly. The size field is filled for only some rows; it gives once, few, many or a size class.

J gene: TRBJ2-2
clone size: .
D gene: TRBD2
V gene: TRBV2
CDR3 protein: CASSGLAGELAGELFF
CDR3 DNA: TGTGCCAGTTCGGGACTAGCGGGGGAATTAGCCGGGGAGCTGTTTTTT

J gene: TRBJ1-1
clone size: many
D gene: .
V gene: TRBV12-3/TRBV12-4
CDR3 protein: CASSLWGGNTEAFF
CDR3 DNA: TGTGCCAGCAGTTTATGGGGGGGGAACACTGAAGCTTTCTTT

J gene: TRBJ1-1
clone size: .
D gene: .
V gene: TRBV10-3
CDR3 protein: CAISQGRRAFF
CDR3 DNA: TGTGCCATCAGCCAGGGGCGGCGAGCTTTCTTT

J gene: TRBJ2-3
clone size: .
D gene: TRBD2
V gene: TRBV12-3/TRBV12-4
CDR3 protein: CASRGGNTDTQYF
CDR3 DNA: TGTGCCAGCCGGGGAGGGAACACAGATACGCAGTATTTT

J gene: TRBJ2-7
clone size: .
D gene: TRBD2
V gene: TRBV7-8
CDR3 protein: CASSQSGSRNEQYF
CDR3 DNA: TGTGCCAGCAGCCAAAGCGGGAGTCGGAACGAGCAGTACTTC

J gene: TRBJ2-1
clone size: .
D gene: .
V gene: TRBV27
CDR3 protein: CASSLQSTYNEQFF
CDR3 DNA: TGTGCCAGCAGTTTACAGTCTACCTACAATGAGCAGTTCTTC

J gene: TRBJ2-1
clone size: few
D gene: TRBD1
V gene: TRBV6-5
CDR3 protein: CASSYSFAPGQGMEEQFF
CDR3 DNA: TGTGCCAGCAGTTACTCGTTCGCTCCGGGACAGGGGATGGAGGAGCAGTTCTTC

J gene: TRBJ1-2
clone size: .
D gene: .
V gene: TRBV14
CDR3 protein: CASSQGPSLVGYGYTF
CDR3 DNA: TGTGCCAGCAGCCAAGGCCCTAGCCTTGTTGGCTATGGCTACACCTTC

J gene: TRBJ2-7
clone size: .
D gene: .
V gene: TRBV30
CDR3 protein: CAWNPGYEQYF
CDR3 DNA: TGTGCCTGGAATCCGGGATACGAGCAGTACTTC

J gene: TRBJ2-7
clone size: .
D gene: TRBD1
V gene: TRBV29-1
CDR3 protein: CSVERADRPNYEQYF
CDR3 DNA: TGCAGCGTTGAAAGGGCGGACAGGCCCAACTACGAGCAGTACTTC

J gene: TRBJ2-5
clone size: .
D gene: .
V gene: TRBV27
CDR3 protein: CASSSAGPVQETQYF
CDR3 DNA: TGTGCCAGCAGTTCAGCGGGTCCTGTACAAGAGACCCAGTACTTC

J gene: TRBJ1-2
clone size: .
D gene: .
V gene: TRBV12-3/TRBV12-4
CDR3 protein: CASSPSGLPYGYTF
CDR3 DNA: TGTGCCAGCAGCCCCTCGGGGCTCCCCTATGGCTACACCTTC

J gene: TRBJ2-3
clone size: .
D gene: .
V gene: TRBV11-3
CDR3 protein: CAIRSADTQYF
CDR3 DNA: TGTGCCATCCGCTCTGCAGATACGCAGTATTTT

J gene: TRBJ1-1
clone size: few
D gene: TRBD1
V gene: TRBV12-3/TRBV12-4
CDR3 protein: CASSLGVRGAEAFF
CDR3 DNA: TGTGCCAGCAGTTTAGGCGTCAGGGGGGCAGAAGCTTTCTTT

J gene: TRBJ2-3
clone size: .
D gene: .
V gene: TRBV11-2
CDR3 protein: CASSLFGGGLTDTQYF
CDR3 DNA: TGTGCCAGCAGCTTATTTGGGGGGGGCCTCACAGATACGCAGTATTTT